This T cell receptor beta chain is drawn from a study of Graves' ophthalmopathy and Graves' hyperthyroidism. Beta-chain TCR CDR3 regions were amplified from RNA transcripts. The authors performed first-round RT-PCR with HTBI primers and then a second-round multiplex PCR. TCRdb re-called the multiplex PCR reads with MiXCR, one entry per CDR3 protein. In the table there are about 400,000 distinct CDR3 sequences, around 18% of which are singletons. Around 10 ml of fresh blood yielded the PBMCs by density gradient. The CDR3 has 14 residues. Germline CDR1 ENHRY, CDR2 SYGVKD. The junction had 5 bases not matched to a gene; V was cut back by 9 bases and J by 1 base. This clonotype appeared many times.

The chain couples TRBV10-3 to TRBJ2-2; TRBD2 aligns across 7 bases. This clonotype originated in a woman younger than 35 with Graves' ophthalmopathy. The sequencing input was peripheral blood. The CDR3 region is CAIREDGNTGELFF. DNA of the CDR3: TGTGCCATACGGGAGGATGGGAACACCGGGGAGCTGTTTTTT.